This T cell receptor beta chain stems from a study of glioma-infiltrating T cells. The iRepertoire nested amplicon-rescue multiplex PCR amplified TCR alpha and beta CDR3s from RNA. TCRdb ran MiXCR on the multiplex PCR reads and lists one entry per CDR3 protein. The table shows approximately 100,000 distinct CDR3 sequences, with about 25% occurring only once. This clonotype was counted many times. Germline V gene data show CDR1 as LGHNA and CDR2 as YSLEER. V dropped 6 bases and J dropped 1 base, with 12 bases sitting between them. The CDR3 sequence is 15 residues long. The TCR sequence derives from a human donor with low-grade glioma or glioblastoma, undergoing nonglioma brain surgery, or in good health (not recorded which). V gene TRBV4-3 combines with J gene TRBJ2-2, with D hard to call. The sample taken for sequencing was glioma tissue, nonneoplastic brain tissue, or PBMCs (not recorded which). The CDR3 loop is CASRLSTQNTGELFF. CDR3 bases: TGCGCCAGCAGGCTCTCGACCCAGAACACCGGGGAGCTGTTTTTT.